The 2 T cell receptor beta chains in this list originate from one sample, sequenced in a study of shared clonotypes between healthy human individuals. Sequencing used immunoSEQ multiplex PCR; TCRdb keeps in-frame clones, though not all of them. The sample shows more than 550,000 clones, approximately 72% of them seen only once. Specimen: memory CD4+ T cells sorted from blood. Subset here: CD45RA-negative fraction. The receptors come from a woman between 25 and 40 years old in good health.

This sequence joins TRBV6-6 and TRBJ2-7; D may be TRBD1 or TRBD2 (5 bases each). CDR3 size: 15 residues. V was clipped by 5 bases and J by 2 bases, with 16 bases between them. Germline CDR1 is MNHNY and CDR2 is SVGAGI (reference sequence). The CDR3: CASSPGFGGTYEQYF. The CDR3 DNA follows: TGTGCCAGCAGTCCCGGATTTGGGGGAACCTACGAGCAGTACTTC.

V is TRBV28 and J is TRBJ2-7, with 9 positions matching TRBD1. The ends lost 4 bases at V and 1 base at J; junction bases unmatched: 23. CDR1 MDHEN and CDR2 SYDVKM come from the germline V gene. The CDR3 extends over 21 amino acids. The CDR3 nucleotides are TGTGCCAGCAGTTACCATCGCGGGGACAGGGCCGCGGGCGGAGGATCCTACGAGCAGTACTTC. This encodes CASSYHRGDRAAGGGSYEQYF. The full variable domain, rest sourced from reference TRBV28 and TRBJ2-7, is DVKVTQSSRYLVKRTGEKVFLECVQDMDHENMFWYRQDPGLGLRLIYFSYDVKMKEKGDIPEGYSVSREKKERFSLILESASTNQTSMYLCASSYHRGDRAAGGGSYEQYFGPGTRLTVT.